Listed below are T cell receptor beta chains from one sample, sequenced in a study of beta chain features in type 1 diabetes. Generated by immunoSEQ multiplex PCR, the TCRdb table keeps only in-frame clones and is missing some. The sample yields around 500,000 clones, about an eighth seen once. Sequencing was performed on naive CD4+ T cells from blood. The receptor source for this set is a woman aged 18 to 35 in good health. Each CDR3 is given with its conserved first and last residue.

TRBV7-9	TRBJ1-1	CASSLVQGDTEAFF
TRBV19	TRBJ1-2	CASSQGQNYGYTF
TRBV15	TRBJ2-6	CATSRVRSSGANVLTF
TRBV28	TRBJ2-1	CASSSTSSGGAGIQFF
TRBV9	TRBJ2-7	CASGTSGYEQYF
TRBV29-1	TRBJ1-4	CSVEGVVDEKLFF
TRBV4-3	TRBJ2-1	CASSQPFRRNEQFF
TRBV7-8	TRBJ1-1	CAGRTSLNTEAFF
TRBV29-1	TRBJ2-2	CSVRQGNTGELFF
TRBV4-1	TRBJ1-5	CASSQGRISNQPQHF
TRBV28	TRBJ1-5	CASSYRAQPQHF
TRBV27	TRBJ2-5	CASSPDPAPGAQYF
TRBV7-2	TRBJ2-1	CASSSIGLTRRLNNEQFF
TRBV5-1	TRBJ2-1	CASSLDLRLADYNEQFF
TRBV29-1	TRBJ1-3	CSVDNGASGNTIYF
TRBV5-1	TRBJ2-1	CASRMAAYNEQFF
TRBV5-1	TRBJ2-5	CASGPLGTQYF
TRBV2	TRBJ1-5	CASRPAGGQPQHF
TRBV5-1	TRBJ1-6	CASSLAGNSPLHF
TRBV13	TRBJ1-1	CASSLNGNLNTEAFF
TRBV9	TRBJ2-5	CASSPTGGRETQYF